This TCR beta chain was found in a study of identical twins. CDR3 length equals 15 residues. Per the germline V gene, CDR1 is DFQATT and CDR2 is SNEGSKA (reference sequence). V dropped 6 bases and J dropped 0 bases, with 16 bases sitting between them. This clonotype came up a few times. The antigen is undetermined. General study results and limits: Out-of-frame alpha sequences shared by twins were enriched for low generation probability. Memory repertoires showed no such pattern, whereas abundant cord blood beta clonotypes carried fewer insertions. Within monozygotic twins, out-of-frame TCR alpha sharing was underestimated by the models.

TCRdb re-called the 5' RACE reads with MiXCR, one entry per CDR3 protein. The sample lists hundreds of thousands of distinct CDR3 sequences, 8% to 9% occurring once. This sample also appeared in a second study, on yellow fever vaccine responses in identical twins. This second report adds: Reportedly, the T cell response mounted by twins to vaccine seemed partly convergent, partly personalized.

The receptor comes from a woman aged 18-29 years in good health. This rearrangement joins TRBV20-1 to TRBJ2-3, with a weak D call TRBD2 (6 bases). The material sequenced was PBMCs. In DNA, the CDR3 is TGCAGTGCCCGGGCGGGAACTACTAGCACAGATACGCAGTATTTT. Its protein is CSARAGTTSTDTQYF.